The T cell receptor beta chain described here comes from a study of T cells in Graves' hyperthyroidism and ophthalmopathy. Study findings and constraints: Researchers report that a 13 V-J model separated ophthalmopathy from stable hyperthyroidism. Prediction of ophthalmopathy progression came a median roughly 6.7 months pre-onset. Within blood appeared most thyroid clonotypes that had expanded above 0.001.

CDR3 length: 14 amino acids. Trimming stripped 0 bases from V and 2 bases from J, with 8 bases between. Germline V CDR1 and CDR2: SGDLS, YYNGEE. TCR beta CDR3 sequences were amplified from RNA transcripts. The HTBI set primed first-round TCR CDR3 RT-PCR. TCRdb itself ran the multiplex PCR reads through MiXCR, one entry per CDR3 protein. The sample shows 540,000 or so distinct CDR3 sequences, approximately 44% of them seen only once. This clonotype has at least ten counts. Its antigen is currently unknown. V is TRBV9 and J is TRBJ2-5; maybe TRBD1 (6 bases). The clonotype originates from an adult woman with Graves' disease, either hyperthyroidism or ophthalmopathy (not recorded which). What was sequenced was peripheral blood or thyroid tissue (not recorded which). Written as DNA, the CDR3 is TGTGCCAGCAGCGTAGGGACAGAGCAAGAGACCCAGTACTTC. This translates into CASSVGTEQETQYF.